What follows are 16 T cell receptor beta chains derived from one specimen sequenced in a study of T cells in Graves' hyperthyroidism and ophthalmopathy (dated by TCRdb to 2018 to 2020). The library came from multiplex PCR. TCRdb lists the instrument as Illumina HiSeq 2000. Amplification of TCR beta CDR3 regions was carried out from RNA transcripts. For the first round of RT-PCR on the TCR CDR3, the HTBI primer set was used together with the Qiagen OneStep RT-PCR kit. The public reads were quality trimmed at Q25 with fastp and then assembled into clones with MiXCR by TCRdb, keeping productive beta chains. Rows are combined by CDR3 protein, so each entry shows the most common genes and DNA. Within this sample are about 620,000 distinct CDR3 sequences, with around 15% of them counted one time only. 3% to 4.5% of the sample goes to the ten largest clones. The sample consisted of blood. The receptors were sampled from a young woman with Graves' hyperthyroidism.

This chain links TRBV6-1 with TRBJ1-2, with 8 bases identical to TRBD1. V lost 10 bases, J lost 4 bases, and 8 bases stayed unmatched. Looked up from germline, CDR1 is MNHNS and CDR2 is SASEGT. The CDR3 covers 13 residues. The CDR3 DNA reads TGTGCCACTAGGACAGGGTCTCGCTATGGCTACACCTTC. Its protein is CATRTGSRYGYTF.

Ten or more counts support this clonotype. The chain is built from TRBV28 and TRBJ2-3; TRBD2 aligns across 9 bases. The CDR3 contains 14 residues. Germline trimming cut 6 bases from V and 3 bases from J; bases unmatched to any gene: 4. The germline V gene encodes CDR1 MDHEN and CDR2 SYDVKM. The CDR3 DNA is TGTGCCAGCAGGGCGGGAGGGCCGACAGATACGCAGTATTTT. This sequence encodes CASRAGGPTDTQYF.

The chain employs TRBV12-3 or TRBV12-4 and TRBJ2-2; D gene uncertain. Trimming pared 7 bases from V and 6 bases from J, leaving 6 bases between. This CDR3 is 11 amino acids long. CDR3 sequence (DNA): TGTGCCAGCACCCCCGCCGGGGAGCTGTTTTTT. Translation: CASTPAGELFF.

With regard to this clonotype: A much larger clone lies a single base off, so this may be a read error. The chain has TRBV5-5 and TRBJ1-6; 7 bases map to TRBD1. After removal of 0 bases from V and 5 bases from J, the junction contained 2 bases not matched to a gene. In germline, CDR1 is SGHKS, CDR2 YYEKEE (reference sequence). The CDR3 loop spans 15 amino acids. The CDR3 DNA reads as TGTGCCAGCAGCTTGGTGACAGGGAATAATTCACCCCTCCACTTT. It translates to CASSLVTGNNSPLHF.

CDR3 nucleotide sequence: TGTGCCAGCAGCTCATGGACCGGGGGAGATACGCAGTATTTT. Encoded protein: CASSSWTGGDTQYF. V is TRBV9 and J is TRBJ2-3; possible D gene TRBD2, 6 bases. The CDR3 consists of 14 residues. Germline lookup yields CDR1 SGDLS and CDR2 YYNGEE. Trimming pared 4 bases from V and 5 bases from J, leaving 14 bases between.

This clonotype was seen ten or more times. The J gene is TRBJ2-7, the V gene TRBV7-9; no clear D. With 3 bases removed from V and 7 bases from J, the gap between germline ends came to 10 bases. CDR1 is SEHNR and CDR2 is FQNEAQ in the germline V gene (reference sequence). The CDR3 contains 12 residues. The CDR3 bases are TGTGCCAGCAGCTTTGGAGCGACTGAGCAGTACTTC. This encodes CASSFGATEQYF.

This clonotype was seen at least ten times. The chain combines TRBV28 with TRBJ1-2; D is unresolved. This CDR3 contains 17 residues. Between the trimmed V and J ends, which lost 1 base and 3 bases, there was a span of 18 bases. The germline V gene encodes CDR1 MDHEN and CDR2 SYDVKM. CDR3 bases: TGTGCCAGCAGTTTATCCCCCTGGATTACAGTCTACTATGGCTACACCTTC. This codes for CASSLSPWITVYYGYTF.

At least ten counts were recorded for this clonotype. J is TRBJ1-4 and V is TRBV6-1, with D possibly matching TRBD1 (6 bases). V shed 8 bases and J shed 4 bases, with 11 bases lying between them. This CDR3 has 13 residues. Germline CDR1 MNHNS, CDR2 SASEGT. The CDR3 nucleotides read TGTGCCAGCGCGGACAGCTATAATGAAAAACTGTTTTTT. This gives the protein CASADSYNEKLFF.

A few counts support this clonotype. The rearrangement uses TRBV2 and TRBJ2-2, with a possible D match to TRBD2 (5 bases). Trimming shortened V by 0 bases and J by 8 bases, and 13 bases separated the two germline ends. Looked up from germline, CDR1 is SNHLY and CDR2 is FYNNEI. The CDR3 covers 15 residues. CDR3 sequence: CASSEASGKLGELFF. CDR3 DNA: TGTGCCAGCAGTGAAGCGTCCGGGAAGTTAGGGGAGCTGTTTTTT.

This clonotype was found many times. This chain connects TRBV12-3 or TRBV12-4 to TRBJ2-1; 9 nucleotides agree with TRBD2. The CDR3 has 15 amino acids. The V segment lost 6 bases and the J segment 7 bases; nucleotides outside the gene matches: 10. The CDR3 DNA reads as TGTGCCAGCAGCTCGCAGGGAGCGGGAGGAAATGAGCAGTTCTTC. Translation: CASSSQGAGGNEQFF.

The chain has TRBV6-2 or TRBV6-3 and TRBJ2-2, with TRBD1 identical over 8 bases. The V and J ends lost 6 bases and 1 base, in that order; junction bases with no gene match: 7. The CDR3 sequence is 16 residues long. CDR1 MNHEY and CDR2 SVGEGT come from the germline V gene. The CDR3 protein is CASRPTGTGNTGELFF. DNA for the CDR3: TGTGCCAGCAGACCTACCGGGACAGGGAACACCGGGGAGCTGTTTTTT.

This clonotype has ten or more counts. The chain uses TRBV2 and TRBJ1-5, with a tentative D call TRBD1 (6 bases). The CDR3 length is 17 residues. The V gene's germline CDR1 is SNHLY and CDR2 FYNNEI. Trimming cost V 4 bases and J 5 bases, with 21 bases left between them. The CDR3 sequence is CASSVKAGQGRHQPQHF. For the CDR3, the DNA is TGTGCCAGCAGTGTTAAGGCCGGGCAGGGGCGACATCAGCCCCAGCATTTT.

This clonotype occurred many times. The rearrangement uses TRBV28 and TRBJ2-5; 10 nucleotides align to TRBD1. V shed 7 bases and J 4 bases; nucleotides not matched to a gene: 9. Germline V gene data show CDR1 as MDHEN and CDR2 as SYDVKM. The CDR3 runs 15 residues. CDR3 sequence: CASTTPGQGRETQYF. DNA of the CDR3: TGTGCCAGCACCACCCCGGGACAGGGGAGAGAGACCCAGTACTTC. The whole variable domain, filled in from reference TRBV28 and TRBJ2-5, reads DVKVTQSSRYLVKRTGEKVFLECVQDMDHENMFWYRQDPGLGLRLIYFSYDVKMKEKGDIPEGYSVSREKKERFSLILESASTNQTSMYLCASTTPGQGRETQYFGPGTRLLVL.

For the CDR3, the DNA is TGTGCCAGCAGTTTCATTCAGGGGGCGGGTCAGCCCCAGCATTTT. Protein sequence: CASSFIQGAGQPQHF. The rearrangement uses TRBV28 and TRBJ1-5, with 8 bases matching TRBD1. Looked up from germline, CDR1 is MDHEN and CDR2 is SYDVKM. V was pared by 3 bases and J by 6 bases, with 7 bases of the junction left unmatched. The CDR3 has 15 residues.

CDR3 bases: TGTGCCAGCAGCCCCAGGACCGAAACCGGGGAGCTGTTTTTT. It yields the protein CASSPRTETGELFF. The chain employs TRBV7-3 and TRBJ2-2; D is uncertain. From germline, CDR1 is SGHTA and CDR2 FQGTGA. The CDR3 consists of 14 residues. V lost 5 bases to trimming and J lost 5 bases, with 12 bases between them.

This chain links TRBV28 with TRBJ1-6, with D perhaps matching TRBD1 (5 bases). The ends were cut back, 10 bases at V and 10 bases at J, with 23 bases in the middle. The germline V gene encodes CDR1 MDHEN and CDR2 SYDVKM. The CDR3 is 15 residues long. For the CDR3, the DNA is TGTGCCATCAGACCGAGCCAGGGACCTGACTCACCCCTCCACTTT. Amino acid sequence: CAIRPSQGPDSPLHF.